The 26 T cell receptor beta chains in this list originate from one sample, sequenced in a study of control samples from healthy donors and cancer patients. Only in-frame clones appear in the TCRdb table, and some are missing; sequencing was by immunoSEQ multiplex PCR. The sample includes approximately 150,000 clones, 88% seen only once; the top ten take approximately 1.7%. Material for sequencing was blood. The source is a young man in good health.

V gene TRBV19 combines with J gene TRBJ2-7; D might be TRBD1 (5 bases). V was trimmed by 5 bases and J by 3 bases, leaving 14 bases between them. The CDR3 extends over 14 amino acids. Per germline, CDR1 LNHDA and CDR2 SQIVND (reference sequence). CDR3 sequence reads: CASSRTSVLYEQYF. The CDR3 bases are TGTGCCAGTAGTCGGACATCGGTGCTCTACGAGCAGTACTTC.

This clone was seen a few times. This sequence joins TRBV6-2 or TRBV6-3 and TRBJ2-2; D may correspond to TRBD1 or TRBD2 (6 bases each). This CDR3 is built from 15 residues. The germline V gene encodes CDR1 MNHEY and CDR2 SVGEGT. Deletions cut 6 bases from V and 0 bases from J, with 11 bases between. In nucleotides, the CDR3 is TGTGCCAGCAGCTCAGGGGAGGCGAACACCGGGGAGCTGTTTTTT. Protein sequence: CASSSGEANTGELFF.

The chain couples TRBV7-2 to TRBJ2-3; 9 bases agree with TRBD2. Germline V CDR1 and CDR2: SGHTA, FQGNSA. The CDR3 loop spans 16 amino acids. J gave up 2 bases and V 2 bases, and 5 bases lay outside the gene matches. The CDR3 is CASSLRAGGVTDTQYF. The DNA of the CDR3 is TGTGCCAGCAGCTTAAGGGCGGGGGGGGTCACAGATACGCAGTATTTT.

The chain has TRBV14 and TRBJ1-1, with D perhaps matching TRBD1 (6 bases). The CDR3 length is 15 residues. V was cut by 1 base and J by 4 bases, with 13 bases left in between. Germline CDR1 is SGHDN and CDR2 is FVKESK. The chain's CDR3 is CASSQVPGVGTEAFF. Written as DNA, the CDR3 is TGTGCCAGCAGCCAAGTTCCAGGGGTGGGCACTGAAGCTTTCTTT. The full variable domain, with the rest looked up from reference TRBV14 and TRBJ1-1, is EAGVTQFPSHSVIEKGQTVTLRCDPISGHDNLYWYRRVMGKEIKFLLHFVKESKQDESGMPNNRFLAERTGGTYSTLKVQPAELEDSGVYFCASSQVPGVGTEAFFGQGTRLTVV.

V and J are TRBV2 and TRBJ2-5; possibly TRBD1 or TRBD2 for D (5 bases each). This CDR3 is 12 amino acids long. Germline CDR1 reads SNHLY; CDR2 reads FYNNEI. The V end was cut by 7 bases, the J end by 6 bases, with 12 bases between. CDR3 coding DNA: TGTGCCAGCAACGTCCGGGGCCAGACCCAGTACTTC. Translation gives CASNVRGQTQYF.

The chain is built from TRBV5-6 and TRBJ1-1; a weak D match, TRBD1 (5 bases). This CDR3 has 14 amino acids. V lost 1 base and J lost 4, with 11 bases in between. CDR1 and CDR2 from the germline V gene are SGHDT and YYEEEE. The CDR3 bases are TGTGCCAGCAGCTTGTTCAGGGAGGGCACTGAAGCTTTCTTT. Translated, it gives CASSLFREGTEAFF.

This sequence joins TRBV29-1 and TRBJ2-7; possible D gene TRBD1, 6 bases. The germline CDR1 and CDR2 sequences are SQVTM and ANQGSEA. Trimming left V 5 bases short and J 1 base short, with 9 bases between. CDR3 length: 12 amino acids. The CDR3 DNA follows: TGCAGCGTTCTGGGACAATCCTACGAGCAGTACTTC. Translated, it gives CSVLGQSYEQYF.

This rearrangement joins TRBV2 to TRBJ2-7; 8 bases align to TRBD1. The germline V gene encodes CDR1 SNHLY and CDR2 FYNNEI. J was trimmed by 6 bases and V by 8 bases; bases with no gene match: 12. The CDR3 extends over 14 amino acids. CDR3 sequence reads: CASLDPPGGFEQYF. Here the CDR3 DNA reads TGTGCCAGCCTGGATCCGCCAGGGGGCTTCGAGCAGTACTTC.

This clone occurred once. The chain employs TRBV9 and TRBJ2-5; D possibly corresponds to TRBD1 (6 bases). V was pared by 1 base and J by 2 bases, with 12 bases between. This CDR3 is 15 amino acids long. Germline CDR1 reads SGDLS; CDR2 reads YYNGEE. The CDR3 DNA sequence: TGTGCCAGCAGCGTATCGGGACAAGTACAAGAGACCCAGTACTTC. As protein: CASSVSGQVQETQYF.

CDR3 residues: CASSFGTGDQPQHF. CDR3 sequence (DNA): TGTGCCAGCAGCTTTGGGACAGGGGATCAGCCCCAGCATTTT. The chain uses TRBV7-2 and TRBJ1-5; 10 bases align to TRBD1. Germline V gives CDR1 SGHTA, CDR2 FQGNSA. Trimming took 3 bases from V and 5 from J; bases not matched to a gene: 1. This CDR3 has 14 amino acids. Full variable domain (missing parts from reference TRBV7-2 and TRBJ1-5): GAGVSQSPSNKVTEKGKDVELRCDPISGHTALYWYRQSLGQGLEFLIYFQGNSAPDKSGLPSDRFSAERTGGSVSTLTIQRTQQEDSAVYLCASSFGTGDQPQHFGDGTRLSIL.

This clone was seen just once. DNA for the CDR3: TGTGCCAGCAGCTTGGCCAGCCCAGGTATGGATACGCAGTATTTT. Amino acids: CASSLASPGMDTQYF. This chain links TRBV7-9 with TRBJ2-3; D is unclear. V was pared by 3 bases and J by 6 bases, with 16 bases between. This CDR3 is 15 amino acids long. Germline CDR1 reads SEHNR; CDR2 reads FQNEAQ (reference sequence).

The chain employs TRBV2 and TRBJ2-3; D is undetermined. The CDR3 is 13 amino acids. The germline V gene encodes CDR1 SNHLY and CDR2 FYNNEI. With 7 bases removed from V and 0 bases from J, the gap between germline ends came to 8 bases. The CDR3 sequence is CASNLESTDTQYF. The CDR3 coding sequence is TGTGCCAGCAACCTAGAGAGCACAGATACGCAGTATTTT. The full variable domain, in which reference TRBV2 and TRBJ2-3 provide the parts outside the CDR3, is EPEVTQTPSHQVTQMGQEVILRCVPISNHLYFYWYRQILGQKVEFLVSFYNNEISEKSEIFDDQFSVERPDGSNFTLKIRSTKLEDSAMYFCASNLESTDTQYFGPGTRLTVL.

In DNA, the CDR3 is TGTGCCAGCAGCTTAGTGGGAAGTGGAGAGACCCAGTACTTC. Translated, it gives CASSLVGSGETQYF. This chain links TRBV7-2 with TRBJ2-5; D is uncertain. V lost 1 base and J lost 4, with 10 bases in between. Germline CDR1 reads SGHTA; CDR2 reads FQGNSA. This CDR3 spans 14 amino acids.

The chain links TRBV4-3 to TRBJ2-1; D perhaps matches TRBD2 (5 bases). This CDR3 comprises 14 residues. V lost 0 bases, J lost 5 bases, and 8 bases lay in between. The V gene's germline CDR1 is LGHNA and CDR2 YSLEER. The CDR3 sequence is CASSQDNGDNEQFF. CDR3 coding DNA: TGCGCCAGCAGCCAAGATAACGGGGACAATGAGCAGTTCTTC.

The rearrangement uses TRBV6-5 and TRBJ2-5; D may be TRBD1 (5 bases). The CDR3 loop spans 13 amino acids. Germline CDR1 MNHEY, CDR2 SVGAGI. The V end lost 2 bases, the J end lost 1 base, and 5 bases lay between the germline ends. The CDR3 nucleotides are TGTGCCAGCAGTTACGGGGCCCAAGAGACCCAGTACTTC. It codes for CASSYGAQETQYF.

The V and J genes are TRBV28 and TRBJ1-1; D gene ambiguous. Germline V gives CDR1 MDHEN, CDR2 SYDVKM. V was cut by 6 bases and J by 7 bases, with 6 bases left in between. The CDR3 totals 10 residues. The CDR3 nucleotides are TGTGCCAGCAGCCACCTTGAAGCTTTCTTT. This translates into CASSHLEAFF.

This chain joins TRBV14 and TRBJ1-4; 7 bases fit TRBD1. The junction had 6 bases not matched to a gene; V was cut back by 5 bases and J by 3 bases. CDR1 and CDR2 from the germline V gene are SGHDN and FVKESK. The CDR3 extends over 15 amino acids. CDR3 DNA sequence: TGTGCCAGCAGCAAACAGGGGTTGTCTAATGAAAAACTGTTTTTT. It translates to CASSKQGLSNEKLFF. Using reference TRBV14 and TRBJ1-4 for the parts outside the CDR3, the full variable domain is EAGVTQFPSHSVIEKGQTVTLRCDPISGHDNLYWYRRVMGKEIKFLLHFVKESKQDESGMPNNRFLAERTGGTYSTLKVQPAELEDSGVYFCASSKQGLSNEKLFFGSGTQLSVL.

CDR3 protein: CASSTPGTRKGEQFF. The CDR3 nucleotides read TGTGCCAGCAGCACCCCCGGGACTCGGAAGGGTGAGCAGTTCTTC. The chain joins TRBV11-2 to TRBJ2-1; D is possibly TRBD2 (6 bases). V was pared by 5 bases and J by 9 bases, with 20 bases between. Germline V gene lookup returns CDR1 SGHAT and CDR2 FQNNGV. The CDR3 consists of 15 residues.

CDR3 protein: CATGTGDQETQYF. The DNA of the CDR3 is TGTGCCACTGGAACGGGAGACCAAGAGACCCAGTACTTC. The rearrangement joins TRBV19 to TRBJ2-5; D perhaps matches TRBD2 (6 bases). Trimming took off 10 bases at V and 0 bases at J, with 12 bases between the two ends. CDR1 is LNHDA and CDR2 is SQIVND in the germline V gene (reference sequence). The CDR3 sequence is 13 residues long.

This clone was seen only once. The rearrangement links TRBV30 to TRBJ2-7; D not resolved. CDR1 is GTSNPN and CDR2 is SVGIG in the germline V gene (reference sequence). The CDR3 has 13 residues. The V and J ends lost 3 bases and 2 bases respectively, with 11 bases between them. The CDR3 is CAWSDGVTYEQYF. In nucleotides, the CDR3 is TGTGCCTGGAGCGACGGAGTGACCTACGAGCAGTACTTC.

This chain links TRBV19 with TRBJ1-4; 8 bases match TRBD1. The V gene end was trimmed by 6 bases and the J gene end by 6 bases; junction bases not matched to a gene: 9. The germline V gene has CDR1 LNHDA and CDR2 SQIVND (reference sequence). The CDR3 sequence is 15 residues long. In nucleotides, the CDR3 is TGTGCCAGTAGACCAATGCAGGGGGCTTATGAAAAACTGTTTTTT. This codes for CASRPMQGAYEKLFF.

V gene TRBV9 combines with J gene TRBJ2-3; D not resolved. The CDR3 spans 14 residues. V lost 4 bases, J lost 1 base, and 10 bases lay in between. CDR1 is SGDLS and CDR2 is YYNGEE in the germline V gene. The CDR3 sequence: CASSSRVGTDTQYF. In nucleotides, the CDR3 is TGTGCCAGCAGCAGTAGAGTGGGCACAGATACGCAGTATTTT.

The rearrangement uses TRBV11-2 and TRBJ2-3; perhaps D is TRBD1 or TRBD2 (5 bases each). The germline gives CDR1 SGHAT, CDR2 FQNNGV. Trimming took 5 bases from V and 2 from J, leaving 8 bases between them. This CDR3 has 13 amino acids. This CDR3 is CASSPGTTDTQYF. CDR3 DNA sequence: TGTGCCAGCAGCCCGGGGACCACAGATACGCAGTATTTT.

The CDR3 is CASSYEQGEGADTQYF. CDR3 nucleotides: TGTGCCAGCAGCTACGAACAGGGGGAGGGTGCAGATACGCAGTATTTT. The J gene is TRBJ2-3, the V gene TRBV6-5, with a tentative D call TRBD1 (8 bases). Trimming removed 6 bases from V and 4 bases from J, with 20 bases in between. The germline gives CDR1 MNHEY, CDR2 SVGAGI. CDR3 length: 16 amino acids.

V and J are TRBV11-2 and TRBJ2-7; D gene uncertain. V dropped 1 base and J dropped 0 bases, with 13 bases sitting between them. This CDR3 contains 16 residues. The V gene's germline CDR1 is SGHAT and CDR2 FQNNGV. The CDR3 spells CASSLGQGSYSYEQYF. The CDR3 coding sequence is TGTGCCAGCAGCTTAGGTCAAGGATCTTACTCCTACGAGCAGTACTTC.

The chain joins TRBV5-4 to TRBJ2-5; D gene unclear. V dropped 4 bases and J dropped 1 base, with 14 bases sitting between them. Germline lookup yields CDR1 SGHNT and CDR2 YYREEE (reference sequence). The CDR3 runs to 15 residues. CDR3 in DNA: TGTGCCAGCAGCCTGGCGTCGCAGGTCCAAGAGACCCAGTACTTC. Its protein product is CASSLASQVQETQYF.